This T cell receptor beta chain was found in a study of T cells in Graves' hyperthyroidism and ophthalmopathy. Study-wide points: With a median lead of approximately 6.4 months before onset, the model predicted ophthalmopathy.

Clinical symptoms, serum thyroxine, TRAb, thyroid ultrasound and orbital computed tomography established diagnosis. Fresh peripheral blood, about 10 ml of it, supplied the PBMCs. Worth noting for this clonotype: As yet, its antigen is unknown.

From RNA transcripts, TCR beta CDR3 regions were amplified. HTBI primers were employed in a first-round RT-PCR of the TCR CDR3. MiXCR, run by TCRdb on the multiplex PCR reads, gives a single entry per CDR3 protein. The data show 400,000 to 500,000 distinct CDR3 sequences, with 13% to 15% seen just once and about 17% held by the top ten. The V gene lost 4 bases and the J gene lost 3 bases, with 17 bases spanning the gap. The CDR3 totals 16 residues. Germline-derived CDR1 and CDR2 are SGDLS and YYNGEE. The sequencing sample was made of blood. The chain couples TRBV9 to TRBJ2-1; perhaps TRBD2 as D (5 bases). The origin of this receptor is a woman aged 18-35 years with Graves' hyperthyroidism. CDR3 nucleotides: TGTGCCAGCAGCCCAGTTGGGAGTGTACGCTACAATGAGCAGTTCTTC. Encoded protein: CASSPVGSVRYNEQFF.